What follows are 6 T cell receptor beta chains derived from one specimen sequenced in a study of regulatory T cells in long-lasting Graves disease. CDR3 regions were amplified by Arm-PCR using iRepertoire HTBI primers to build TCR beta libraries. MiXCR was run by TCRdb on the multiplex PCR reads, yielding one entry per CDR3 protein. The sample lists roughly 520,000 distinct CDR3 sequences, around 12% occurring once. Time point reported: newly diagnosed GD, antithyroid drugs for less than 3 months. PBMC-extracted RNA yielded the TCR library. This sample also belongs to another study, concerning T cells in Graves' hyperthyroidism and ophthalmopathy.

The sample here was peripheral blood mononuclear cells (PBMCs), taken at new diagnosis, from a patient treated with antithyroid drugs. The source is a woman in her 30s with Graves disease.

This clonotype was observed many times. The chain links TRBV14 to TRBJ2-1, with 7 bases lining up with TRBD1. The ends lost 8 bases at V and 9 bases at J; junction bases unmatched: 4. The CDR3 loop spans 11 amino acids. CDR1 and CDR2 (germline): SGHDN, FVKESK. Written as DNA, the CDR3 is TGTGCCAGCGCAGGGGGATTTGAGCAGTTCTTC. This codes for CASAGGFEQFF.

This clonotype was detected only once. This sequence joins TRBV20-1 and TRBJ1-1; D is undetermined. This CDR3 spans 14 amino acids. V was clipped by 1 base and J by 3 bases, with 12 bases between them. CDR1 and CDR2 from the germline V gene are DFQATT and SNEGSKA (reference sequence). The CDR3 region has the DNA TGCAGTGCTAGAGTACCGGGGAAGGACACTGAAGCTTTCTTT. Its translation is CSARVPGKDTEAFF.

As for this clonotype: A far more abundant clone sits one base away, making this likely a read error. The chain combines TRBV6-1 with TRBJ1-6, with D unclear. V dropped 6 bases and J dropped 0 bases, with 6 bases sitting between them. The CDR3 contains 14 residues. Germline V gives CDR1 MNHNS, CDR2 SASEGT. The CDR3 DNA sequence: TGTGCCAGCAGACGGAGCTCCTATAATTCACCCCTCCACTTT. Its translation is CASRRSSYNSPLHF.

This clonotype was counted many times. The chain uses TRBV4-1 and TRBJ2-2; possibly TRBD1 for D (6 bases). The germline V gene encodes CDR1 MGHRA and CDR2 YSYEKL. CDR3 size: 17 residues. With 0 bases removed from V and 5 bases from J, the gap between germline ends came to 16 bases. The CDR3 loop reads CASSQDSSGDFTGELFF. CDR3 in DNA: TGCGCCAGCAGCCAAGACTCGTCAGGGGATTTTACCGGGGAGCTGTTTTTT.

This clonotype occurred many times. CDR3 nucleotides: TGTGCCAGCAGTTTATGGACTAGCCGAAACACAGATACGCAGTATTTT. Its protein is CASSLWTSRNTDTQYF. The chain links TRBV12-3 or TRBV12-4 to TRBJ2-3; 8 bases fit TRBD2. The CDR3 is 16 residues long. V was clipped by 2 bases and J by 2 bases; unmatched bases: 6.

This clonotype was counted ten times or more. DNA for the CDR3: TGTGCCAGCAGGGTTAGCGGGAGTCCCACAGATACGCAGTATTTT. It encodes CASRVSGSPTDTQYF. V is TRBV12-3 or TRBV12-4 and J is TRBJ2-3; 9 bases agree with TRBD2. The CDR3 has 15 amino acids. The junction had 6 bases not matched to a gene; V was cut back by 6 bases and J by 2 bases.